Each of the 7 T cell receptor beta chains below was sequenced from the same sample in a study of T-cell reconstitution after alpha-beta-depleted transplantation in children. Library preparation (for TCRbeta) was performed with unique molecular identifiers. TCRdb passed the PCR reads through MiXCR, listing each CDR3 protein once. The sample includes almost 250,000 distinct CDR3 sequences, more than 20% of them seen just once. The sequences come from PBMCs, collected before TCRalphabeta/CD19-depleted stem cell transplant. These receptors originate from a girl aged 2 to 9 with Fanconi anemia, due to receive a stem cell transplant.

The V call is TRBV28, the J call TRBJ2-7, with 7 bases identical to TRBD2. CDR3 length: 15 residues. With V trimmed by 7 bases and J by 1 base, 10 bases remained unmatched. Germline V gene lookup returns CDR1 MDHEN and CDR2 SYDVKM. DNA of the CDR3: TGTGCCAGCACCATTAGACTAGCACGTTCCTACGAGCAGTACTTC. It yields the protein CASTIRLARSYEQYF.

The table lists this clonotype with many counts. The chain has TRBV25-1 and TRBJ2-2, with a possible D match to TRBD2 (5 bases). Trimming pared 11 bases from V and 0 bases from J, leaving 7 bases between. The CDR3 extends over 12 amino acids. Germline-derived CDR1 and CDR2 are MGHDK and SYGVNS. The CDR3 sequence is CASGTNTGELFF. Here the CDR3 DNA reads TGTGCCTCCGGGACGAACACCGGGGAGCTGTTTTTT.

The chain joins TRBV7-3 to TRBJ2-3; TRBD2 aligns across 13 bases. V shed 5 bases, J shed 3 bases, and the junction held 5 bases outside the gene matches. The length of the CDR3 is 16 residues. The germline gives CDR1 SGHTA, CDR2 FQGTGA. CDR3 residues: CASSPGLAGETDTQYF. Written as DNA, the CDR3 is TGTGCCAGCAGCCCAGGACTAGCGGGAGAGACAGATACGCAGTATTTT.

This clonotype has only a few counts. The rearrangement uses TRBV29-1 and TRBJ2-2; 10 bases are shared with TRBD2. Germline loops: CDR1 SQVTM, CDR2 ANQGSEA. The CDR3 length is 15 residues. The V gene end was trimmed by 2 bases and the J gene end by 5 bases; junction bases not matched to a gene: 5. CDR3 residues: CSVELAGASTGELFF. For the CDR3, the DNA is TGCAGCGTTGAACTAGCGGGAGCCTCGACCGGGGAGCTGTTTTTT.

The J gene is TRBJ2-1, the V gene TRBV20-1; D possibly corresponds to TRBD1 (6 bases). Between the trimmed V and J ends, which lost 4 bases and 14 bases, there was a span of 30 bases. The germline CDR1 and CDR2 sequences are DFQATT and SNEGSKA (reference sequence). The CDR3 is 16 amino acids. Here the CDR3 reads CSAIGDDRQRVGEKFF. Written as DNA, the CDR3 is TGCAGTGCTATAGGCGATGACAGGCAAAGAGTGGGGGAGAAGTTCTTC.

This clonotype was seen repeatedly, ten times or more. The V gene is TRBV15, the J gene TRBJ1-1; D may be TRBD1 (6 bases). Germline-derived CDR1 and CDR2 are LNHNV and YYDKDF (reference sequence). CDR3 length: 17 residues. V was trimmed by 0 bases and J by 3 bases, leaving 17 bases between them. The DNA of the CDR3 is TGTGCCACCAGCAGAGACCTAACAGGGCCAGTGGACACTGAAGCTTTCTTT. Translation gives CATSRDLTGPVDTEAFF.

The chain joins TRBV2 to TRBJ1-1; D not certain. CDR1 SNHLY and CDR2 FYNNEI come from the germline V gene. Between the trimmed V and J ends, which lost 7 bases and 0 bases, there was a span of 9 bases. The CDR3 sequence is 13 residues long. The CDR3 DNA reads TGTGCCAGCAACGGGGAAATGAACACTGAAGCTTTCTTT. Its translation: CASNGEMNTEAFF.